Following are 5 T cell receptor beta chains from one sample sequenced in a study of cytomegalovirus exposure and HLA in healthy donors. The PCR made use of 60 Vbeta and 13 Jbeta primers. The repertoire was sequenced with immunoSEQ multiplex PCR; TCRdb's copy has only in-frame clones and lacks some. The data contain 110,000 to 150,000 clones, 73% of them singletons. The sequencing sample was made of PBMCs. These receptors all stem from a woman aged 40-49 years in good health and CMV-seronegative.

This clone was counted between two and nine times. V is TRBV4-1 and J is TRBJ2-3; 12 bases agree with TRBD2. Trimming cost V 1 base and J 2 bases; bases outside gene matches: 7. CDR1 is MGHRA and CDR2 is YSYEKL in the germline V gene. The CDR3 covers 18 residues. This chain's CDR3 is CASSQARLAGALTDTQYF. In DNA form, the CDR3 reads TGCGCCAGCAGCCAAGCAAGACTAGCGGGGGCCCTCACAGATACGCAGTATTTT.

The CDR3 bases are TGTGCCAGCAGTGAAGCCTATACTGAAGCTTTCTTT. Protein sequence: CASSEAYTEAFF. The chain links TRBV6-1 to TRBJ1-1; D uncertain. The CDR3 is 12 residues long. Germline V gives CDR1 MNHNS, CDR2 SASEGT. V was pared by 0 bases and J by 5 bases, with 4 bases between.

CDR3 loop: CASSLEGGLGNTIYF. CDR3 nucleotide sequence: TGTGCCAGCAGCTTAGAAGGGGGTTTGGGAAACACCATATATTTT. J is TRBJ1-3 and V is TRBV7-2, with D perhaps TRBD1 (6 bases). The germline V and J ends were trimmed by 1 base and 4 bases, with 11 bases remaining between them. The CDR3 loop spans 15 amino acids. Germline V gives CDR1 SGHTA, CDR2 FQGNSA. The full variable domain, with the rest looked up from reference TRBV7-2 and TRBJ1-3, is GAGVSQSPSNKVTEKGKDVELRCDPISGHTALYWYRQSLGQGLEFLIYFQGNSAPDKSGLPSDRFSAERTGGSVSTLTIQRTQQEDSAVYLCASSLEGGLGNTIYFGEGSWLTVV.

The gene calls are TRBV28 and TRBJ1-3; 12 nucleotides agree with TRBD1. The junction had 8 bases not matched to a gene; V was cut back by 2 bases and J by 0 bases. The CDR3 spans 19 residues. Germline CDR1 MDHEN, CDR2 SYDVKM. This chain's CDR3 is CASSLRDRGRHASGNTIYF. CDR3 nucleotides: TGTGCCAGCAGTTTACGGGACAGGGGGCGGCACGCCTCTGGAAACACCATATATTTT.

The chain employs TRBV13 and TRBJ2-3; possible D gene TRBD2, 6 bases. V lost 5 bases, J lost 4 bases, and 19 bases lay in between. Per the germline V gene, CDR1 is PRHDT and CDR2 is FYEKMQ (reference sequence). This CDR3 has 16 residues. This CDR3 is CASSPSRTPGADTQYF. CDR3 bases: TGTGCCAGCAGCCCCTCCCGGACTCCGGGGGCAGATACGCAGTATTTT.